One sample yielded the 6 T cell receptor beta chains listed below, sequenced in a study of post-analysis software for immune sequencing data. Study results and caveats: Patients had higher frequencies than controls of about five TRBV segments, including TRBV5-6, TRBV5-1 and TRBV20-1.

Incorporated into the TCR beta cDNA libraries were unique molecular identifiers, which served to reduce PCR and sequencing biases. TCRdb reprocessed the PCR reads via MiXCR and lists one record per CDR3 protein. The data show 650,000 to 900,000 distinct CDR3 sequences, around 45% seen once. Their recognized antigens are unknown. The sample consisted of blood. Receptors originate from a girl aged 10-17 years with multiple sclerosis.

The chain carries TRBV21-1 and TRBJ2-1; the listed D gene, TRBD2, was not tested against the DNA. TRBV21-1 is a pseudogene segment. CDR3 length equals 18 residues. CDR3 bases: TGTGCCAGCAGCAAATGGAAAGGGACTAGCGGGAGAAGGAGTGAGCAGTTCTTC. Translated, it gives CASSKWKGTSGRRSEQFF.

The chain joins TRBV13 to TRBJ1-2; D possibly corresponds to TRBD1 (5 bases). The CDR3 covers 12 residues. The V and J ends lost 4 bases and 6 bases respectively, with 9 bases between them. Germline-derived CDR1 and CDR2 are PRHDT and FYEKMQ (reference sequence). As DNA, the CDR3 is TGTGCCAGCAGCTACGGGACTAATGGCTACACCTTC. It yields the protein CASSYGTNGYTF. The full variable domain, in which reference TRBV13 and TRBJ1-2 provide the parts outside the CDR3, is AAGVIQSPRHLIKEKRETATLKCYPIPRHDTVYWYQQGPGQDPQFLISFYEKMQSDKGSIPDRFSAQQFSDYHSELNMSSLELGDSALYFCASSYGTNGYTFGSGTRLTVV.

This rearrangement joins TRBV19 to TRBJ2-1; 9 bases line up with TRBD2. After removal of 5 bases from V and 5 bases from J, the junction contained 7 bases not matched to a gene. CDR1 and CDR2 from the germline V gene are LNHDA and SQIVND (reference sequence). CDR3 length: 15 residues. CDR3 sequence (DNA): TGTGCCAGTAGTCTCACTAGCGGGTGGAACAATGAGCAGTTCTTC. Translated, it gives CASSLTSGWNNEQFF.

As concerns this clonotype: One end of the junction does not line up with germline, which may come from a read error. The V call is TRBV28, the J call TRBJ2-5; D gene ambiguous. The germline V gene has CDR1 MDHEN and CDR2 SYDVKM. The CDR3 is 12 residues long. The CDR3 bases are TGTGCCAGTAGTTTATTCGGTGTACCGCAGTACTTC. It yields the protein CASSLFGVPQYF.

This clonotype was seen a handful of times. One junction end does not reproduce the germline sequence, and a read error may be involved. This rearrangement joins TRBV7-2 to TRBJ2-3; D may be TRBD1 (6 bases). Germline CDR1 is SGHTA and CDR2 is FQGNSA. This CDR3 has 16 amino acids. As DNA, the CDR3 is TGTGCCAGCAGCCCATCTACAGGGATCAGCACGGATACGCAGTATTTT. Its translation: CASSPSTGISTDTQYF.

Only one count was recorded for this clonotype. V and J are TRBV7-9 and TRBJ2-3; D gene ambiguous. Germline V lookup: CDR1 SEHNR, CDR2 FQNEAQ (reference sequence). This CDR3 comprises 13 residues. With 5 bases removed from V and 6 bases from J, the gap between germline ends came to 12 bases. CDR3 region: CASSPSVGDTQYF. The CDR3 DNA follows: TGTGCCAGCAGCCCGTCGGTGGGGGATACGCAGTATTTT.